The clone carrying this T cell receptor beta chain occurred a few times. The data are from a study of blood T cell repertoires in COVID-19. Study information: Nucleic acid was either cDNA or gDNA, and it came from T cells, B-cell-depleted T cells, or PBMCs.

Per the original data handling: Using reference gene primer amplification, nucleated cell counts were estimated. Only in-frame clones appear in the TCRdb table, and some are missing; sequencing was by immunoSEQ multiplex PCR. Clonal size and the V and J genes are those of that table, whereas D and trimming came from the DNA. The profile shows 75,000 to 80,000 clones, just over 85% of them singletons. The material sequenced was peripheral blood. The sequence derives from a human donor in a cohort sampled during active COVID-19.

The CDR3, as DNA: TGCGCCAGCAGCTTGGTGGGACAGGGGGCCTACGAGCAGTACTTC. Protein sequence: CASSLVGQGAYEQYF. The chain joins TRBV5-1 to TRBJ2-7; TRBD1 matches 11 bases. Germline values: CDR1 SGHRS, CDR2 YFSETQ. CDR3 length: 15 amino acids. V trimming: 0 bases; J trimming: 2 bases; junction bases outside the gene matches: 1.